These 9 T cell receptor beta chains were sequenced from one sample in a study of T cells in localized non-small cell lung cancer (TCRdb year 2020). The library was prepared using the immunoSEQ multiplex PCR assay. The clones in this table, taken by TCRdb from immuneACCESS, are in-frame only. Not every clone is retained; where verified, under half of the shortfall comes from an unresolved V gene, and the cause of the rest is unknown. Across this sample there are some 37,000 clones, with around 86% seen only once. The ten top clones hold 3.5% of the sample. The material was peripheral blood, obtained before any cancer treatment. Every receptor here comes from a man aged 18-49 years with stage I lung adenocarcinoma.

The chain has TRBV27 and TRBJ1-5, with 10 nucleotides matching TRBD1. Per the germline V gene, CDR1 is MNHEY and CDR2 is SMNVEV (reference sequence). CDR3 size: 16 residues. V was pared by 5 bases and J by 2 bases, with 6 bases of the junction left unmatched. The CDR3 loop is CASSARQGAGNQPQHF. In DNA form, the CDR3 reads TGTGCCAGCAGTGCCCGACAGGGGGCTGGCAATCAGCCCCAGCATTTT.

The chain has TRBV7-7 and TRBJ1-1; D is unclear. The CDR3 spans 13 residues. From germline, CDR1 is SSHAT and CDR2 FNYEAQ (reference sequence). V was clipped by 2 bases and J by 1 base, with 5 bases between them. CDR3 DNA sequence: TGTGCCAGCAGCTTAACCGGGAACACTGAAGCTTTCTTT. Translating gives CASSLTGNTEAFF.

The sample holds one count of this clone. J is TRBJ2-3 and V is TRBV7-2; the D gene could be TRBD1 or TRBD2 (6 bases each). CDR1 and CDR2 from the germline V gene are SGHTA and FQGNSA. Between the trimmed V and J ends, which lost 4 bases and 4 bases, there was a span of 12 bases. This CDR3 is 14 amino acids long. CDR3 DNA sequence: TGTGCCAGCAGCTCGAGGGGGGCATCAGATACGCAGTATTTT. It encodes CASSSRGASDTQYF.

This sequence joins TRBV28 and TRBJ2-3; D is undetermined. This CDR3 contains 16 residues. V lost 5 bases and J 6 bases, leaving 21 bases between the germline ends. CDR1 is MDHEN and CDR2 is SYDVKM in the germline V gene. The CDR3 DNA reads TGTGCCAGCAGTCCCTCGTTTGGCCCACTCGGGGATACGCAGTATTTT. It translates to CASSPSFGPLGDTQYF.

This chain links TRBV5-1 with TRBJ1-1; D unresolved. V was trimmed by 5 bases and J by 2 bases, leaving 16 bases between them. Germline V gives CDR1 SGHRS, CDR2 YFSETQ. The CDR3 totals 15 residues. In nucleotides, the CDR3 is TGCGCCAGCAGTGACCGGGGTGGGTTTAACACTGAAGCTTTCTTT. It yields the protein CASSDRGGFNTEAFF. Supplemented by reference TRBV5-1 and TRBJ1-1, the full variable domain reads KAGVTQTPRYLIKTRGQQVTLSCSPISGHRSVSWYQQTPGQGLQFLFEYFSETQRNKGNFPGRFSGRQFSNSRSEMNVSTLELGDSALYLCASSDRGGFNTEAFFGQGTRLTVV.

This clone was seen once. The V call is TRBV2, the J call TRBJ1-2; D is perhaps TRBD1 (5 bases). V lost 0 bases and J lost 6, with 14 bases in between. In germline, CDR1 is SNHLY, CDR2 FYNNEI. CDR3 length: 15 residues. CDR3 residues: CASSEARGYRDGYTF. The CDR3 DNA is TGTGCCAGCAGTGAAGCTAGGGGTTACCGGGATGGCTACACCTTC.

This rearrangement joins TRBV6-5 to TRBJ1-1, with 10 bases lining up with TRBD1. The CDR3 runs to 14 residues. Trimming removed 5 bases from V and 1 base from J; junction bases left unmatched: 1. Per germline, CDR1 MNHEY and CDR2 SVGAGI. In nucleotides, the CDR3 is TGTGCCAGCAGTGGGACAGGGGCGAACACTGAAGCTTTCTTT. Translating it yields CASSGTGANTEAFF.

The chain combines TRBV30 with TRBJ2-7; a weak D match, TRBD1 (5 bases). CDR1 and CDR2 from the germline V gene are GTSNPN and SVGIG (reference sequence). V lost 0 bases, J lost 9 bases, and 15 bases lay in between. The CDR3 covers 13 residues. The CDR3 nucleotides read TGTGCCTGGAGTGTAGGACATCGGGTGGTGCAGTACTTC. Translated: CAWSVGHRVVQYF.

This chain connects TRBV5-6 to TRBJ1-3; D unclear. The germline V gene encodes CDR1 SGHDT and CDR2 YYEEEE. CDR3 length: 12 amino acids. Trimming removed 0 bases at V and 4 bases at J, with 2 bases between. The DNA for the CDR3 is TGTGCCAGCAGCTTGGGGGGAAACACCATATATTTT. This codes for CASSLGGNTIYF.